Each of the 5 T cell receptor beta chains below was sequenced from the same sample in a study of shared clonotypes between healthy human individuals. Profiling relied on immunoSEQ multiplex PCR, and the TCRdb table lists in-frame clones only, not all of them. The sample records approximately 1.5 million clones, about 98.5% being singletons. Sequenced input: naive CD4+ T cells sorted from blood. As to subset: CD45RA+ positively selected. The source is a man younger than 40 in good health.

V usage is TRBV5-4 and J usage is TRBJ2-5; either TRBD1 or TRBD2 may fit D (6 bases each). Per germline, CDR1 SGHNT and CDR2 YYREEE (reference sequence). CDR3 length equals 15 residues. V was cut by 3 bases and J by 4 bases, with 16 bases left in between. The chain's CDR3 is CASSSTHGGGETQYF. CDR3 bases: TGTGCCAGCAGCTCCACGCACGGGGGCGGAGAGACCCAGTACTTC.

Of note for this clone: Other DNA sequences in the same sample also yield this CDR3. The chain combines TRBV7-9 with TRBJ1-5, with D unclear. CDR3 length equals 12 residues. Germline CDR1 SEHNR, CDR2 FQNEAQ (reference sequence). Trimming removed 1 base at V and 2 bases at J, with 0 bases between. The CDR3 DNA sequence: TGTGCCAGCAGCTTAGGCAATCAGCCCCAGCATTTT. Translation: CASSLGNQPQHF.

The chain has TRBV2 and TRBJ2-5; D is possibly TRBD2 (6 bases). The CDR3 is 12 amino acids. Germline V lookup: CDR1 SNHLY, CDR2 FYNNEI. V lost 6 bases and J 6 bases, leaving 11 bases between the germline ends. The chain's CDR3 is CASSEAGKTQYF. CDR3 in DNA: TGTGCCAGCAGCGAGGCGGGGAAGACCCAGTACTTC.

The count of this clone is one. V usage is TRBV28 and J usage is TRBJ1-5, with TRBD1 as a possible D gene (5 bases). Germline CDR1 is MDHEN and CDR2 is SYDVKM. The V end was cut by 2 bases, the J end by 4 bases, with 9 bases between. This CDR3 comprises 14 residues. CDR3 loop: CASSLNGGNQPQHF. DNA for the CDR3: TGTGCCAGCAGTTTAAACGGGGGGAATCAGCCCCAGCATTTT.

The V call is TRBV6-1, the J call TRBJ1-5, with TRBD1 identical over 9 bases. V trimming: 5 bases; J trimming: 4 bases; junction bases outside the gene matches: 3. The CDR3 runs 14 residues. Germline V gene data show CDR1 as MNHNS and CDR2 as SASEGT. The CDR3 bases are TGTGCCAGCAGTCCCGGGACAGGGAATCAGCCCCAGCATTTT. Translation gives CASSPGTGNQPQHF.